The sequence of this TCR beta chain was determined in a study of cytomegalovirus exposure and HLA in healthy donors (dated by TCRdb to about 2017). At the level of the whole study: In an earlier analysis of some 550 of the donors, about 260 Gb of sequence data and some 120 million unique TCR beta sequences from approximately 180 million T cells were reported. Approximately 310 gigabases of sequencing data and tens of millions of unique TCR sequences were included in an early release covering several hundred HLA-typed donors. Among the roughly 400 genotyped donors, around 81% belonged to the genetic ancestry cluster associated with self-reported Caucasian donors. The study aimed to test whether signatures of past pathogen exposure could be identified by cataloging public T cell receptors. The T cell repertoires of 670 or so subjects were profiled by immunosequencing and related to cytomegalovirus serostatus. Besides the first cohort of 550 to 750 subjects, a separate validation cohort made up of around 120 different subjects was used. High-throughput TCR immunosequencing, statistical association of individual TCRs with disease status, and machine learning were combined to predict cytomegalovirus infection status. A later analysis re-analyzed previously published TCR beta repertoires from 600 to 850 donors and added high-resolution HLA genotyping to study TCR occurrence patterns. In the later analysis, no new phenotypic data were used to find candidate immune exposures; instead, reliance was placed on TCR beta sequences and their occurrence across donors. An earlier analysis of approximately 500 of the donors applied high-throughput TCR beta sequencing to assess whether each TCR beta V gene segment acted as functional or pseudogenic. Donor age, sex, ethnicity and CMV serostatus were compiled alongside the repertoire data. In a later genetic analysis, genome-wide SNP genotypes for about three fifths of the 666 donors were used, and that subset was treated as a discovery cohort. Every repertoire in the discovery cohort had been generated on one and the same sequencing platform. Class I and class II HLA loci were covered by the typing at four-digit resolution. Typing coverage differed by locus: A, B, C, DRB1 and DQB1 were typed in about 629-630 donors, DQA1 in 500 to 550, DPA1 in some 600, and DPB1 in about 450. About five DR-DQ haplotypes were handled as single units for association and clustering because linkage in the cohort was strong. On average, roughly 240,000 unique TCR beta nucleotide sequences were sequenced per donor among fewer than 500 genotyped donors of the cohort, with about 17% of those sequences being non-productive.

The cohort was made up of about 610 healthy bone marrow donors. Cohort members were all nominally healthy when sampled, although unrecorded immune exposures were likely present. The donor was CMV seropositive and was included in the group of 250 to 300 seropositive cohort members. Every donor gave a peripheral blood sample, and the peripheral blood mononuclear cells from that sample were used for TCR beta sequencing. The Qiagen DNeasy Blood Extraction Kit was used to extract genomic DNA from the blood cell samples. Results and caveats for the whole study, not just this receptor: Cytomegalovirus status was reported to be diagnosed by the classifier with high specificity and sensitivity in both the original and validation cohorts. The authors suggested that the approach could potentially be extended to other disease states and immunological phenotypes. The study gave a list of 150 to 200 TCR beta chains associated with cytomegalovirus. In vitro tests confirmed that a few of the cytomegalovirus-associated TCR beta chains recognize cytomegalovirus antigens. In a later analysis, several top co-occurrence clusters were reported to appear linked to parvovirus B19, influenza, CMV and Epstein-Barr virus. This cohort had only TCR beta chains sequenced, and the lack of alpha or paired-chain data limited which features could be detected. At a false discovery rate of 0.05, a later analysis linked about 16,000 TCR beta sequences to specific HLA alleles. A later analysis found that TCR association rates varied across HLA loci, with DRB1 alleles showing the most associated TCRs and HLA-C alleles the fewest. A further reported finding was that TCR beta sequences accurately predicted the HLA-A and HLA-B alleles for most subjects in the first cohort. Linkage disequilibrium might explain the correlated functional status among segregating V segments, but an unknown experimental factor could not be excluded. In a later genetic analysis, fewer N-insertions in productive TCRs were reported among donors in an Asian-associated ancestry cluster than the approximately 630-donor mean. Compared with equally common non-associated chains, HLA-associated TCR beta chains in a later analysis were more clonally expanded and had lower generation probabilities. Roughly uniform sequencing depth across donors was assumed in presence/absence analyses, although this assumption may not hold. V-gene and J-gene trimming of TCR beta chains was associated with a missense DCLRE1C variant in a later genetic analysis, and the association was replicated in an independent cohort. While some public TCRs were present in many individuals, most TCR sequences turned up only very rarely across donors. A group of highly shared sequence variants was considered likely to be a technical artifact of the sequencing pipeline. Because counts were too low, roughly 17 rarely observed V segments, including chromosome 9 orphons, were left out of the earlier analysis of over 550 of the donors. Because HLA typing was missing for some donors at each locus, association tests included only the typed subset. A later analysis found that most CMV-associated TCR beta chains appeared HLA-restricted, with HLA associations seemingly driven largely by CMV exposure. Strong co-occurrence of HLA alleles, especially DR and DQ, made assigning TCR associations to individual alleles difficult. Immune exposure information for the cohort was limited to CMV serostatus. In an earlier analysis of about 600 of the donors, most TCR beta V segments appeared in productive rearrangements about 87% or about 30% of the time, broadly matching IMGT annotations. Some IMGT-functional V segments, including TRBV6-2 and TRBV6-3, could not be distinguished by the 87-base-pair reads and were therefore excluded.

Turning to this clone: Which antigen it targets is not known. No base quality values were provided; no much bigger clone lies one nucleotide off.

Between the V and J ends, shortened by 7 bases and 1 base respectively, the junction contains 13 bases. The CDR3 starts with the cysteine, ends with the phenylalanine, and has 13 residues. Only the CDR3 part of the read is kept: 39 bases, read in frame from the first base. CDR1 is given as GTSNPN and CDR2 as SVGIG, both from the germline V gene (reference sequence). To prepare the library, the immunoSEQ multiplex PCR assay was applied. A mixture of 60 forward primers for TCR Vbeta segments and 13 reverse primers for TCR Jbeta segments was used in the multiplex PCR. The CDR3 region of rearranged TCR beta genes was amplified from genomic DNA with a multiplex PCR assay. The Illumina HiSeq System was used to sequence the amplified TCR beta libraries as 87-base-pair reads. Regarding the original processing steps: In a later analysis, some 80 million unique TCR beta chains were counted across the 650 to 750 repertoires, and roughly 11 million of these chains were shared by at least two donors. A nearest-neighbor algorithm error-corrected the raw reads and collapsed the reads into unique sequences, merging closely related sequences to remove PCR and sequencing errors. Alignment of CDR3 sequences to IMGT reference sequences was used to assign V, D and J gene segments. Each retained sequence needed at least a six-nucleotide match to both a V gene segment and a J gene segment. A rearrangement was called productive if the CDR3 had no stop codons and remained in frame with V and J, and every other rearrangement was called non-productive. CDR3 was defined according to IMGT convention as the region running from the second conserved V-encoded cysteine to the conserved J-encoded phenylalanine. The earlier analysis of fewer than 750 of the donors excluded sequences that lacked an unambiguous match to a single V gene segment. In an earlier analysis of approximately 590 of the donors, a V segment was called functional when productive rearrangements were above 56.7%, and segregating when the standard deviation between donors exceeded 5%. A statistical classification framework was built to diagnose cytomegalovirus status from the catalog of TCR beta chain sequences. In a later analysis, TCR nucleotide sequences were compared against IMGT/GENE-DB human TR gene sequences so that V and J genes could be assigned. In a later analysis, CDR3 sequences and most-parsimonious VDJ recombination scenarios were assigned using the TCRdist pipeline. In a later analysis, each TCR beta chain was defined by its CDR3 amino acid sequence together with its V-gene family, and reads without a unique V-gene family were excluded. To address suspected cross-contamination and a sequencing artifact, a later analysis removed over 500 highly shared, low-generation-probability nucleotide sequences. In a later analysis, a clonal expansion index was calculated for each public chain from normalized within-repertoire ranks of inferred template counts. In a later analysis, generation probabilities were computed using a VDJ recombination model fitted to out-of-frame rearrangements, and the results were checked against IGoR. A later analysis scored TCR-TCR, TCR-HLA and TCR-CMV co-occurrence with hypergeometric tests, applying a repertoire-size bias correction to TCR pairs. To estimate false discovery rates, a later analysis permuted the HLA or CMV assignments 20 times. In a later analysis, co-occurring TCRs were grouped with DBSCAN, and TCRdist sequence similarity was added when clustering was performed within HLA-allele-positive subsets. Repertoires with fewer than 30,000 or more than 120,000 public chains, plus five repertoires with anomalous nucleotide sharing, were excluded from co-occurrence clustering. TCRdb obtained this table from immuneACCESS and retained in-frame rearrangements with V and J assigned. These tables miss some clones; where compared with another copy, unresolved V genes account for less than half of the shortfall, and the remainder is unexplained. V, J and clone size are taken as reported in that table, and D and trimming were inferred from the DNA itself. Present in this sample are under 200,000 clones, approximately 70% of which were seen just once. Of the sample, approximately 5.4% falls within the top ten clones.

This receptor was taken from a woman under 30 in good health and CMV-seropositive. Specimen: PBMCs. The rearrangement combines TRBV30 with TRBJ2-5, and perhaps TRBD2 as D gene, on 6 matching bases. The CDR3: CASAMGGQETQYF. The DNA is TGTGCCTCCGCCATGGGGGGCCAAGAGACCCAGTACTTC.